A selection of T cell receptor beta chains follows, all from one sample in a study of CD8+ T cells in alopecia areata. Measured with immunoSEQ multiplex PCR; TCRdb has only the in-frame clones, and not every one. The data hold 100,000 to 150,000 clones, with roughly three fifths observed a single time. The sample was CD4+ T cells sorted from blood, taken at week 0. All receptors derive from a human donor with alopecia areata. Both conserved end residues are part of each CDR3. Where a row states a size, it is once, few, many or the class of an expanded clone; other rows omit it.

TRBV5-6	TRBJ1-5	few	CASSEFGGAIQPQHF
TRBV7-2	TRBJ2-3	few	CASSPGLVSDTQYF
TRBV28	TRBJ2-4	few	CASSSTSGTGGGIQYF
TRBV6-1	TRBJ2-1	-	CASSEDLGARYYNEQFF
TRBV2	TRBJ1-2	-	CASRENRGGGNYGYTF
TRBV25-1	TRBJ1-1	-	CASTDSPDRGRGTEAFF
TRBV7-2	TRBJ2-3	-	CASSPGLMRGADTQYF
TRBV7-3	TRBJ2-3	-	CASSPTTGLAGGYTQYF
TRBV4-1	TRBJ1-2	-	CASSQARDRGRLYTF
TRBV9	TRBJ1-2	-	CASSVGGAVEYGYTF
TRBV5-1	TRBJ2-5	-	CASSLGNSGETQYF
TRBV5-6	TRBJ1-2	-	CASSRYDVLQGAGYTF
TRBV6-5	TRBJ1-2	-	CASSYSLSGHNYGYTF
TRBV30	TRBJ2-7	-	CAWSGDRGSYEQYF
TRBV6-6	TRBJ1-5	-	CASSYGDRVVQPQHF
TRBV2	TRBJ1-1	-	CASSAASSSEAFF
TRBV5-6	TRBJ2-5	few	CASSSRIDREETQYF
TRBV10-3	TRBJ1-2	few	CAIRPPTGPVNGYTF
TRBV19	TRBJ2-3	once	CASSSRPRLDTQYF
TRBV5-1	TRBJ2-3	few	CASSHGGGGDTDTQYF
TRBV27	TRBJ2-2	-	CASSFIPKPTTLQVPYTGELFF
TRBV4-1	TRBJ1-1	-	CASSQDFELTEAFF
TRBV7-9	TRBJ2-1	-	CASSLRAGIITYNEQFF
TRBV7-2	TRBJ2-1	-	CASSRVLARQNNEQFF
TRBV4-1	TRBJ2-2	-	CASSRTGSANTGELFF
TRBV27	TRBJ1-1	-	CASLDSDSTEAFF
TRBV28	TRBJ1-2	-	CASSLSDSYYGYTF
TRBV10-3	TRBJ1-2	-	CAISEREDSPINYGYTF
TRBV5-6	TRBJ2-2	-	CASSNGTGLGIGELFF
TRBV29-1	TRBJ1-1	-	CSVRLDRETEAFF
TRBV18	TRBJ2-1	-	CASSPKTQTVVAGALAGVRNEQFF
TRBV27	TRBJ2-5	-	CASSSGGRMETQYF
TRBV9	TRBJ2-1	-	CASSVEGYSYNEQFF
TRBV4-1	TRBJ2-7	-	CASSRMDARDGEQYF
TRBV6-5	TRBJ2-2	few	CASSYSYRNTGELFF
TRBV13	TRBJ2-6	-	CASSPLGRGGSAGANVLTF
TRBV5-1	TRBJ2-5	-	CASSLGAQETQYF
TRBV21-1	TRBJ1-1	-	CASSKASGVSVDTEAFF
TRBV7-2	TRBJ1-2	few	CATATGEQYGYTF
TRBV9	TRBJ2-1	-	CASSPVGTRVGEQFF
TRBV7-8	TRBJ2-3	-	CASSLGYQSDTQYF
TRBV4-3	TRBJ1-1	once	CASSQDVSLGTEAFF
TRBV7-9	TRBJ1-1	-	CASSSLRDRGSEAFF
TRBV15	TRBJ1-3	-	CATSRTGLNTIYF
TRBV7-9	TRBJ1-2	-	CASSFLTVDYGYTF
TRBV5-1	TRBJ1-6	-	CASSLELTDNNSPLHF
TRBV30	TRBJ2-7	-	CAWGRTAGYEQYF
TRBV9	TRBJ1-1	once	CASSPGPGNTEAFF
TRBV4-1	TRBJ1-2	few	CASSRPGGVNYGYTF
TRBV5-1	TRBJ1-3	-	CASRRGQDGNTIYF
TRBV11-3	TRBJ2-2	once	CASSRGRPGELFF
TRBV29-1	TRBJ1-1	few	CSVVGDRGTTEAFF
TRBV27	TRBJ2-3	-	CASSLPPASGTDTQYF